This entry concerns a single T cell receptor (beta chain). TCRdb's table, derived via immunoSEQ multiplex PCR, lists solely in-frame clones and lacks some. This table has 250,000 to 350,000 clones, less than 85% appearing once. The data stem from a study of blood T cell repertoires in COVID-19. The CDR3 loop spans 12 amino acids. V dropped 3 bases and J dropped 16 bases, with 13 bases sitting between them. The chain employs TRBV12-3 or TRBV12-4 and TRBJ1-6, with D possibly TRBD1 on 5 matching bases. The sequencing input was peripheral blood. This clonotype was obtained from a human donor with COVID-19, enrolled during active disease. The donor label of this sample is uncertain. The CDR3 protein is CASSLGRINLHF. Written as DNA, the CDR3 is TGTGCCAGCAGTTTGGGGCGGATTAATCTCCACTTT.